These T cell receptor beta chains were read from a single sample in a study of cytomegalovirus exposure and HLA in healthy donors. The table came from immunoSEQ multiplex PCR; TCRdb's copy has only in-frame clones and leaves some out. Listed are tens of thousands of clones; approximately 1.5% falls within the top ten. Sequenced input: PBMCs. All receptors derive from a man aged 25-45 years in good health and CMV-seronegative. Each CDR3 is given with its conserved first and last residue. D genes are given only for firm matches.

V gene,D gene,J gene,CDR3 DNA,CDR3 protein
TRBV30,.,TRBJ1-5,TGTGCCTGGAGTGTTTCAGGGAGCAATCAGCCCCAGCATTTT,CAWSVSGSNQPQHF
TRBV5-1,TRBD2,TRBJ2-5,TGCGCCAGCAGCCTCTCGACGGGGAGGGAAGAGACCCAGTACTTC,CASSLSTGREETQYF
TRBV2,.,TRBJ1-6,TGTGCCAGCAGTGGGGGGGTGGCGTCACCCCTCCACTTT,CASSGGVASPLHF
TRBV7-6,TRBD1,TRBJ2-5,TGTGCCAGCAGCGCGACAGGGGAGACCCAGTACTTC,CASSATGETQYF
TRBV5-6,TRBD1,TRBJ1-5,TGTGCCAGCAGCTCACGGACAGGGACGAGCAATCAGCCCCAGCATTTT,CASSSRTGTSNQPQHF
TRBV4-2,TRBD2,TRBJ2-5,TGTGCCAGCAGCCAAGATCGGCCTAGCGGGAGGGGGGCAGAGACCCAGTACTTC,CASSQDRPSGRGAETQYF
TRBV30,.,TRBJ2-6,TGTGCCTGGAGTGTACTCAGGTTCAGCTCTGGGGCCAACGTCCTGACTTTC,CAWSVLRFSSGANVLTF
TRBV11-3,.,TRBJ2-7,TGTGCCAGCAGCCTGAGACTGGGTGAGCAGTACTTC,CASSLRLGEQYF
TRBV29-1,TRBD2,TRBJ2-1,TGCAGCTCAAACTCCGGGACTAGCGGGAGTAGGGATGAGCAGTTCTTC,CSSNSGTSGSRDEQFF
TRBV30,TRBD2,TRBJ2-1,TGTGCCTGGACGAGACTAGCGGGAGGAGACAATGAGCAGTTCTTC,CAWTRLAGGDNEQFF
TRBV4-3,.,TRBJ2-7,TGCGCCAGCAGCCAAGCTGGGACTCGGAACTCCGAGCAGTACTTC,CASSQAGTRNSEQYF
TRBV7-2,TRBD2,TRBJ2-1,TGTGCCAGCAGCTCCAGTGGTCTAGCGGACAATGAGCAGTTCTTC,CASSSSGLADNEQFF
TRBV29-1,.,TRBJ2-7,TGCAGCGTTGAAGCCAGCGCATACGAGCAGTACTTC,CSVEASAYEQYF
TRBV18,.,TRBJ2-5,TGTGCCAGCTCACCCGGCGGTGGCCAAGAGACCCAGTACTTC,CASSPGGGQETQYF
TRBV29-1,.,TRBJ2-7,TGCAGCGTTGTCGAGACAGGAGGCGAGCAGTACTTC,CSVVETGGEQYF
TRBV6-1,.,TRBJ2-7,TGTGCCAGCAGTGTGGACAGATCCTACGAGCAGTACTTC,CASSVDRSYEQYF
TRBV30,TRBD1,TRBJ1-2,TGTGCCTGGAGTGTAAAGACAGGGGTACTTGGCTACACCTTC,CAWSVKTGVLGYTF
TRBV29-1,.,TRBJ2-3,TGCAGCGGGGGGAGGAGCACAGATACGCAGTATTTT,CSGGRSTDTQYF
TRBV10-3,TRBD2,TRBJ2-7,TGTGCCATCAGTGGGACTAGCTTAAACGAGCAGTACTTC,CAISGTSLNEQYF
TRBV5-6,TRBD1,TRBJ2-5,TGTGCCAGCAGCTGGGGGGCTGACAGGGGACAGCCGAGTGGGGCCCAGTACTTC,CASSWGADRGQPSGAQYF
TRBV6-5,TRBD2,TRBJ2-7,TGTGCCAGCAGTAAGACTAGCGGGAGATTAGAGCAGTACTTC,CASSKTSGRLEQYF
TRBV2,TRBD1,TRBJ1-6,TGTGCCAGCAGGAAGGACAGGGACTCCTATAATTCACCCCTCCACTTT,CASRKDRDSYNSPLHF
TRBV18,.,TRBJ1-6,TGTGCCAGCTCACCACCGAACGGGGGGACGGCACTCCACTTT,CASSPPNGGTALHF
TRBV5-6,TRBD1,TRBJ2-1,TGTGCCAGCAGCTTGGCAGGGGGAAGGTGGTACTCCTACAATGAGCAGTTCTTC,CASSLAGGRWYSYNEQFF
TRBV5-8,TRBD2,TRBJ2-1,TGTGCCAGCAGCTCGGGACTAGCGGGACGTGAGCAGTTCTTC,CASSSGLAGREQFF
TRBV21-1,.,TRBJ1-4,TGTGCCAGCAGCATCCCAGTAAGGGTGGGGGGGGAAAAACTGTTTTTT,CASSIPVRVGGEKLFF
TRBV4-3,.,TRBJ1-2,TGCGCCAGCAGCCAAGATATACCAGGGGACTATGGCTACACCTTC,CASSQDIPGDYGYTF
TRBV30,.,TRBJ1-4,TGTGCCTGGAGCCTGGCGGGGAGGGGACGTGAAAAACTGTTTTTT,CAWSLAGRGREKLFF
TRBV7-9,.,TRBJ2-7,TGTGCCAGCAGCTTGTTCACAGTCCCCTACGAGCAGTACTTC,CASSLFTVPYEQYF
TRBV6-6,.,TRBJ1-1,TGTGCCAGCAGTTCCCCACACATGATGGACACTGAAGCTTTCTTT,CASSSPHMMDTEAFF
TRBV30,.,TRBJ2-7,TGTGCCTGGAGTAAGGTTCTAAGACTACGCTACGAGCAGTACTTC,CAWSKVLRLRYEQYF
TRBV7-3,.,TRBJ1-6,TGTGCCAGCAGCTCTCTAATTAGCGGTTCACCCCTCCACTTT,CASSSLISGSPLHF